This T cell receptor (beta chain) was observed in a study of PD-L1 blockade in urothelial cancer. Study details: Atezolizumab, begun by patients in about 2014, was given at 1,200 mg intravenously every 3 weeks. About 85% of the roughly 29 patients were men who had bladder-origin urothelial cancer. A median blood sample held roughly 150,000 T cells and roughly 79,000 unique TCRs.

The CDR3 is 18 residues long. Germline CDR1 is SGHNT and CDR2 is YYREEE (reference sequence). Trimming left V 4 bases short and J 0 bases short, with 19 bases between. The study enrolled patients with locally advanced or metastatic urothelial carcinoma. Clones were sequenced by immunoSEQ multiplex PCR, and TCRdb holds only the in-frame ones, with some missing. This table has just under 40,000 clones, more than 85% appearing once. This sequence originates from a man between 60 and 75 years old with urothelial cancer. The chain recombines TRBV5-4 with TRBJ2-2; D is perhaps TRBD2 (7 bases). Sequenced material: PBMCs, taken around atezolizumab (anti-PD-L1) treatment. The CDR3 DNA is TGTGCCAGCAGCCTACTGAGGGGGGGCAGGGCGAACACCGGGGAGCTGTTTTTT. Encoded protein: CASSLLRGGRANTGELFF.